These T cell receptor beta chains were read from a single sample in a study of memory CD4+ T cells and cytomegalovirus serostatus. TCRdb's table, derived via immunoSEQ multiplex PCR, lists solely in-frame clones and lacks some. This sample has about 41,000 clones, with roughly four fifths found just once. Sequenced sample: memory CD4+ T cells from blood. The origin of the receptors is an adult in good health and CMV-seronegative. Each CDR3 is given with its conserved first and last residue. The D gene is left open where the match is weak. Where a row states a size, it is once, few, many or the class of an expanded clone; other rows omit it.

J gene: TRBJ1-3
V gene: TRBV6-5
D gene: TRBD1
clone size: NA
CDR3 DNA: TGTGCCAGCAGTTACGGAGGGACAGAGTCTGGAAACACCATATATTTT
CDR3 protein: CASSYGGTESGNTIYF

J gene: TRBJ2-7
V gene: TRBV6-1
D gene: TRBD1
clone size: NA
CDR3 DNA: TGTGCCAGCAGTTCCCGACAGGGCGTCTACGAGCAGTACTTC
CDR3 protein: CASSSRQGVYEQYF

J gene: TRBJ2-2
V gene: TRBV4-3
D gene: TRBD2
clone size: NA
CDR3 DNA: TGCGCCAGCAGCCTCGAGCTCTTAGCGGGAGAGAACACCGGGGAGCTGTTTTTT
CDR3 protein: CASSLELLAGENTGELFF

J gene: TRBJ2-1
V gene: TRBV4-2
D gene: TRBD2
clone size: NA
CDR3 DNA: TGTGCCAGCAGCCAAGTATATCTTCGGGAGGGGCTAGCGGGGTACAATGAGCAGTTCTTC
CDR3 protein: CASSQVYLREGLAGYNEQFF

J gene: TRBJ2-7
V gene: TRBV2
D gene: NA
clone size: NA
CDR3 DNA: TGTGCCAGCCAAGACAGACGCGAGCAGTACTTC
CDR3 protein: CASQDRREQYF

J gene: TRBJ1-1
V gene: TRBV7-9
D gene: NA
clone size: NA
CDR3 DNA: TGTGCCAGCAGCTTGGGGGCCCCGAACACTGAAGCTTTCTTT
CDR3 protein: CASSLGAPNTEAFF

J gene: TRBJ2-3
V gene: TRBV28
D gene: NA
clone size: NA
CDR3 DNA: TGTGCCAGCAGTTTGGGCGGGAACACAGATACGCAGTATTTT
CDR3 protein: CASSLGGNTDTQYF

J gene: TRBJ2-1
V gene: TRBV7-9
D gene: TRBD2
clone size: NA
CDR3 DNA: TGTGCCAGCAGCCCGGGACTAGCGTTCTACAATGAGCAGTTCTTC
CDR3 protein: CASSPGLAFYNEQFF

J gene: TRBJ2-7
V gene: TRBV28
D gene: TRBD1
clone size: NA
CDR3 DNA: TGTGCCAGCAGTTCAGGGGGCCGCCTCGAGCAGTACTTC
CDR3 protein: CASSSGGRLEQYF

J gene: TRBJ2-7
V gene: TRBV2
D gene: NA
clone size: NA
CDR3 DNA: TGTGCCAGCAGTGAAGGGCGGGGGCGCGGACTCTACGAGCAGTACTTC
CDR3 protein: CASSEGRGRGLYEQYF

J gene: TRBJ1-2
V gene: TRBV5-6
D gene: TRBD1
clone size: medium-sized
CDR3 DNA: TGTGCCAGCAGCTTGGGACCACAGGGGGTAGGAGGCTACACCTTC
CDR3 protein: CASSLGPQGVGGYTF

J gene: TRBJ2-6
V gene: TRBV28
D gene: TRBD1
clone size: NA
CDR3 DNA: TGTGCCAGCAGTAGGGGGCTGGGGTCTGGGGCCAACGTCCTGACTTTC
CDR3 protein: CASSRGLGSGANVLTF

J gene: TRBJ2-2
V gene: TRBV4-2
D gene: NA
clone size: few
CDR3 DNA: TGTGCCAGCAGCCAAGGGGGGCTCACCGGGGAGCTGTTTTTT
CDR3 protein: CASSQGGLTGELFF

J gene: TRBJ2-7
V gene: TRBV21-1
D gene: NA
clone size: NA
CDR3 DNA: TGTGCCAGCAGCAAATACGAGGGCCTCGGGGGGCTGTGGCAGTACTTC
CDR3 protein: CASSKYEGLGGLWQYF

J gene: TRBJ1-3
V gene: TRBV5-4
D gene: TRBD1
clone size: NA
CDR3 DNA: TGTGCCAGCAGCTTCGGGACAGGGGGAACTGGAAACACCATATATTTT
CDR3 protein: CASSFGTGGTGNTIYF

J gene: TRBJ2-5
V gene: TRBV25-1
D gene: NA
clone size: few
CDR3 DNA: TGTGCCAGCAGTGGCGGGACGGGAGAGACCCAGTACTTC
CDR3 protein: CASSGGTGETQYF

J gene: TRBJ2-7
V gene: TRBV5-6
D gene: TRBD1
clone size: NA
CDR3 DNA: TGTGCCAGCAGCTTCCGACAGGGATCGAACGAGCAGTACTTC
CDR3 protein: CASSFRQGSNEQYF

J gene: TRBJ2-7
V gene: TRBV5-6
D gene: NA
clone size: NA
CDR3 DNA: TGTGCCAGCAGCTTGGTAGGGGTACGCTCCTACGAGCAGTACTTC
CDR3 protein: CASSLVGVRSYEQYF

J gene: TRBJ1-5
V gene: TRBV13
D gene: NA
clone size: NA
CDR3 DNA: TGTGCCAGCAGCTTAGGGGTCGATCAGCCCCAGCATTTT
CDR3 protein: CASSLGVDQPQHF

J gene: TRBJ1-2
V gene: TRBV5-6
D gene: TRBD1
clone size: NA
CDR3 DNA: TGTGCCAGCAGCCACCCGGGACAGGGACTTTATGGCTACACCTTC
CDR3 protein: CASSHPGQGLYGYTF

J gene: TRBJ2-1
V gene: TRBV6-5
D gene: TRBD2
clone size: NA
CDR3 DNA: TGTGCCAGCAGTCAAAGCGGGAATGAGAACAATGAGCAGTTCTTC
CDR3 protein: CASSQSGNENNEQFF

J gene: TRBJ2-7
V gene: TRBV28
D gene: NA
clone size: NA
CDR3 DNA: TGTGCCAGCAGTTTACCCGGCTCGGGGGCAAGCTACGAGCAGTACTTC
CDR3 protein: CASSLPGSGASYEQYF

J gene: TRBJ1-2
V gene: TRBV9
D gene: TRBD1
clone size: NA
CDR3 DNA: TGTGCCAGCAGCGTAGAAGGACAGGGCAACTATGGCTACACCTTC
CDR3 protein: CASSVEGQGNYGYTF

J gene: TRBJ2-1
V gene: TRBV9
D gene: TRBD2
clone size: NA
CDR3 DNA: TGTGCCAGCAGCCCGCGGGAGGGATCCTACAATGAGCAGTTCTTC
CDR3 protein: CASSPREGSYNEQFF

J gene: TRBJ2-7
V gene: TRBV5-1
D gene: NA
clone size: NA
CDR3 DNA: TGCGCCAGCAGCTTGAGTGGCGGGACCTACGAGCAGTACTTC
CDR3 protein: CASSLSGGTYEQYF

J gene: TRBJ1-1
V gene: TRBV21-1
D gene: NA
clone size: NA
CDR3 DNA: TGTGCCAGCAGGGTCGTCATAGCCACAATTCGCACTGAAGCTTTCTTT
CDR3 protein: CASRVVIATIRTEAFF

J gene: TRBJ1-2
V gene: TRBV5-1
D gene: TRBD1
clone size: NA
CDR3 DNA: TGCGCCAGCAGCGCAGGACAGGGGGCGCCGGACTATGGCTACACCTTC
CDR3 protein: CASSAGQGAPDYGYTF

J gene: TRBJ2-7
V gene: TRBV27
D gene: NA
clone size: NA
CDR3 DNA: TGTGCCAGCAGCCGATGGGTTGGTCGTGGTTACGAGCAGTACTTC
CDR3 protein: CASSRWVGRGYEQYF

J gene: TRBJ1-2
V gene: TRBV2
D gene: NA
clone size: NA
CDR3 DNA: TGTGCCAGCAGTGAAGCTGGGACGGTCTATGGCTACACCTTC
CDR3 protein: CASSEAGTVYGYTF

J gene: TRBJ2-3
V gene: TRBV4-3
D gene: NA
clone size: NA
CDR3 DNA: TGCGCCAGCGGAGAACTTCCGGGAAAGACGCAGTATTTT
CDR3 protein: CASGELPGKTQYF

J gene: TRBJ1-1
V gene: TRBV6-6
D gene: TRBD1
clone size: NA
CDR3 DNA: TGTGCCAGCAGTTCGGGACAGGGCACTGAAGCTTTCTTT
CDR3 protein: CASSSGQGTEAFF

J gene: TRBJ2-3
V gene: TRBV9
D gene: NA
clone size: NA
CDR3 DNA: TGTGCCAGCAGCGGGGGAGTGGAGAGGTCAGATACGCAGTATTTT
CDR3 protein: CASSGGVERSDTQYF

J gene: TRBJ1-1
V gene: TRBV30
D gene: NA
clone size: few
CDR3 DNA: TGTGCCTGGAGTGTAGAGATGAACACTGAAGCTTTCTTT
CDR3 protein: CAWSVEMNTEAFF

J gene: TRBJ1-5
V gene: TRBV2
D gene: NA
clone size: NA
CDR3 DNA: TGTGCCAGCAGTGAATTCGAGGATCAGCCCCAGCATTTT
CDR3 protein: CASSEFEDQPQHF

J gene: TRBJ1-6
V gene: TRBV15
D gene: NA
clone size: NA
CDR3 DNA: TGTGCCACCAGCAGAGAGAGGGAGTTTTCACCCCTCCACTTT
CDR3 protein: CATSREREFSPLHF

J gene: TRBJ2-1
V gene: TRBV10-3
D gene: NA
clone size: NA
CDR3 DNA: TGTGCCATCCGGGAGAACTCCTACAATGAGCAGTTCTTC
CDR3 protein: CAIRENSYNEQFF

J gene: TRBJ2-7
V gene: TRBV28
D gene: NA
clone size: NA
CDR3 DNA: TGTGCCAGCACCCGGAGACGGTGGGGGACCTACGAGCAGTACTTC
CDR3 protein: CASTRRRWGTYEQYF

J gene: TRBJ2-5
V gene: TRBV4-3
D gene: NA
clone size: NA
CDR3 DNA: TGCGCCAGCAGCCAAGATACCGGGAAAGAGACCCAGTACTTC
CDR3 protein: CASSQDTGKETQYF

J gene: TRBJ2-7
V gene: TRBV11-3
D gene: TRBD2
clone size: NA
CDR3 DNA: TGTGCCAGCAGCCTGGGACTAGCGGGAGGCGAGCAGTACTTC
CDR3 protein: CASSLGLAGGEQYF

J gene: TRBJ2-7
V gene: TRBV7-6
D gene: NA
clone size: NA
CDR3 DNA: TGTGCCAGCAGCTTAGGTCCGACGAACCAAGCTTACGAGCAGTACTTC
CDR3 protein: CASSLGPTNQAYEQYF

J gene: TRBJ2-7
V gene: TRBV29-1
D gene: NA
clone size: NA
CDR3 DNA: TGCAGCGTTGCTGCAACCTACGAGCAGTACTTC
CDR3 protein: CSVAATYEQYF

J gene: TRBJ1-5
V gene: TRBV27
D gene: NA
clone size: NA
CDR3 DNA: TGTGCCAGCAGTTACAGGGCCACGCAGCCCCAGCATTTT
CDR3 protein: CASSYRATQPQHF

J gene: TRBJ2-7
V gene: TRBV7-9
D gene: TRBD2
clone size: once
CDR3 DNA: TGTGCCAGCAGCTTTTTCGCGGGAGGTTACTCCTACGAGCAGTACTTC
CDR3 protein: CASSFFAGGYSYEQYF

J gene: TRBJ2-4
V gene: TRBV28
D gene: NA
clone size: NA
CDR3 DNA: TGTGCCAGCAGTTCCCCCGCTGCCTCTAAAGCCAAAAACATTCAGTACTTC
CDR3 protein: CASSSPAASKAKNIQYF

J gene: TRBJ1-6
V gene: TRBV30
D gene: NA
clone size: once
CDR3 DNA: TGTGCCTGGAGTGTATCCCGGGATTCACCCCTCCACTTT
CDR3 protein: CAWSVSRDSPLHF

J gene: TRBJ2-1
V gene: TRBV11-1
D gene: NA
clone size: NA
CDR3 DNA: TGTGCCAGCAGCTTTGGTTCCCTTCTTGATGAGCAGTTCTTC
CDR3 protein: CASSFGSLLDEQFF

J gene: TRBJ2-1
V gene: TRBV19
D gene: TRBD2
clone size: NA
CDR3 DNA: TGTGCCAGTCAGCAGCGGGAGCGAGACAATGAGCAGTTCTTC
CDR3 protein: CASQQRERDNEQFF

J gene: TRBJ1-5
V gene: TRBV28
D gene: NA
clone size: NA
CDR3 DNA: TGTGCCAGCAGTTTAAACTGGGGACAGCCCCAGCATTTT
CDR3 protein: CASSLNWGQPQHF

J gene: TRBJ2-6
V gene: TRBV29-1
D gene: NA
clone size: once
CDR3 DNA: TGCAGCGTTTTGGCAGGGGCTGGGGCCAACGTCCTGACTTTC
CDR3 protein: CSVLAGAGANVLTF

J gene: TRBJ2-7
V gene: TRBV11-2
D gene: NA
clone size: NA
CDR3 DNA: TGTGCCAGCAGCTTACAGGGAACCACCTACGAGCAGTACTTC
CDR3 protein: CASSLQGTTYEQYF

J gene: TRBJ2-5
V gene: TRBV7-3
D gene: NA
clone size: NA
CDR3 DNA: TGTGCCAGCAGCTCGGGTCTTCAAGAGACCCAGTACTTC
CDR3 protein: CASSSGLQETQYF

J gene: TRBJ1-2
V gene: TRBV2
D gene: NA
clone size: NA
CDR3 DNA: TGTGCCAGCTACCCCCTGAACCTATATGGCTACACCTTC
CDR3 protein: CASYPLNLYGYTF

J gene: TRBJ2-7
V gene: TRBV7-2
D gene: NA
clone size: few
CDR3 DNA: TGTGCCAGCAGCTTAGGCCGGCAACCCTACGAGCAGTACTTC
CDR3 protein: CASSLGRQPYEQYF

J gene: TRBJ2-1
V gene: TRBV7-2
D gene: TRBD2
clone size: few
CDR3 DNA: TGTGCCAGAACTCCGGGGAGGGACGCCTACAATGAGCAGTTCTTC
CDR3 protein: CARTPGRDAYNEQFF

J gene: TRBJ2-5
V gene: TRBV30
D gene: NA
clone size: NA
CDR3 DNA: TGTGCCTGGAGTGGGGAACAGGGCATCCAAGAGACCCAGTACTTC
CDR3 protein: CAWSGEQGIQETQYF

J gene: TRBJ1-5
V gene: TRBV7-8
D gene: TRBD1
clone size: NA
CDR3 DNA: TGTGCCAGCAGCTTGGGACAGGGGGCTCATCAGCCCCAGCATTTT
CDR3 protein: CASSLGQGAHQPQHF

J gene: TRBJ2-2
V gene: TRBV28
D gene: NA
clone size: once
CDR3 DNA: TGTGCCAGCAGTTCTCGACAGACCGGGGAGCTGTTTTTT
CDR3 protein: CASSSRQTGELFF

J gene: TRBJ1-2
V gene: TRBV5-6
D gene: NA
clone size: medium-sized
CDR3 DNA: TGTGCCAGCAGCTGGCAGGGAATGGCTTTCTATGGCTACACCTTC
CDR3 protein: CASSWQGMAFYGYTF

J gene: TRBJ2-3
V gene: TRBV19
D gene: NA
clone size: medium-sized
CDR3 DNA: TGTGCCAGTAGTATCCGGGCAGATACGCAGTATTTT
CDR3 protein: CASSIRADTQYF